This TCR beta chain was identified in a study of OX40 agonist ivuxolimab in advanced cancers. TCRdb's copy holds only in-frame clones and misses some; the assay was immunoSEQ multiplex PCR. The sample lists roughly 75,000 clones, 86% occurring once. This clone has only one observation. The antigen remains unidentified. Study results and limitations: CD4+ and CD8+ T cells in blood underwent clonal expansion by week 6 at 0.1 to 3.0 mg/kg. A proportion of nonresponders additionally exhibited low normalized T-cell clonal expansion.

This clonotype originated in an adult with an advanced solid tumor such as melanoma, head and neck, liver or kidney cancer. The source was CD4+ or CD8+ T cells sorted from blood, collected in a trial of the OX40 agonist ivuxolimab.

The CDR3 sequence is CASTGGMWYGYTF. The CDR3 DNA follows: TGTGCCAGTACGGGGGGAATGTGGTATGGCTACACCTTC. The rearrangement uses TRBV19 and TRBJ1-2; maybe TRBD1 (5 bases). Trimming pared 7 bases from V and 5 bases from J, leaving 14 bases between. This CDR3 comprises 13 residues. In germline, CDR1 is LNHDA, CDR2 SQIVND (reference sequence). The whole variable domain, remainder taken from reference TRBV19 and TRBJ1-2, is DGGITQSPKYLFRKEGQNVTLSCEQNLNHDAMYWYRQDPGQGLRLIYYSQIVNDFQKGDIAEGYSVSREKKESFPLTVTSAQKNPTAFYLCASTGGMWYGYTFGSGTRLTVV.